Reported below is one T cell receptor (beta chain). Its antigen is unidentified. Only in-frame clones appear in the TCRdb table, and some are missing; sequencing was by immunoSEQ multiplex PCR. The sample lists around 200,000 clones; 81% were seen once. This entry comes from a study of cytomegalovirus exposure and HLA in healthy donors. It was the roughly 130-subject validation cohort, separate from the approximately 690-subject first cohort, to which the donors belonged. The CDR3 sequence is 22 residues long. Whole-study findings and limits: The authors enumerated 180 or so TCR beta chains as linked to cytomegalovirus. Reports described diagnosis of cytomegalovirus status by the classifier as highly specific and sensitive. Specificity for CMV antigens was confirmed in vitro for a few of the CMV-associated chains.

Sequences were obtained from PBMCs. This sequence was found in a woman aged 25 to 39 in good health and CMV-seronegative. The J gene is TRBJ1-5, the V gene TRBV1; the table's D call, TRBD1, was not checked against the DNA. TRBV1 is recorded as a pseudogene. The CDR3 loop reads CTSSQGKRRWTGFAGWDQPQHF. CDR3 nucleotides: TGCACCAGCAGCCAGGGGAAAAGAAGGTGGACAGGGTTCGCAGGTTGGGATCAGCCCCAGCATTTT.